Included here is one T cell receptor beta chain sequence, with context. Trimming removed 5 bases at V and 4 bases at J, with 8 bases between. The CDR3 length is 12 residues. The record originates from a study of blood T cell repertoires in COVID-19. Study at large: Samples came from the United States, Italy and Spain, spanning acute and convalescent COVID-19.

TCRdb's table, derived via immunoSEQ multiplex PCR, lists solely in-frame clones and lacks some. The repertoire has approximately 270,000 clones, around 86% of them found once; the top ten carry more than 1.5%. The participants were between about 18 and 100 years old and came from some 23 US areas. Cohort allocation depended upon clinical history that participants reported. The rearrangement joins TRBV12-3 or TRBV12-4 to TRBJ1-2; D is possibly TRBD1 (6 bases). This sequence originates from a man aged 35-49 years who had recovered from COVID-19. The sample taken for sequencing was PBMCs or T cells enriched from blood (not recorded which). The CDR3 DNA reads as TGTGCCAGCAGTGAAGGGGGCTATGGCTACACCTTC. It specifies CASSEGGYGYTF.